This is a list of T cell receptor beta chains from one sample in a study of cytomegalovirus exposure and HLA in healthy donors. This table comes from immunoSEQ multiplex PCR, and its TCRdb copy is limited to in-frame clones, with some not included. The sample holds tens of thousands of clones; around nine tenths are singletons and the top ten take 9.2%. Material: PBMCs. The source is a man aged 30 to 45 in good health and CMV-seropositive. Both conserved end residues are part of each CDR3.

j_gene: TRBJ2-5; v_gene: TRBV5-1; len: 14; CDR3aa: CASSLNTAQETQYF
j_gene: TRBJ2-3; v_gene: TRBV5-4; len: 14; CDR3aa: CASSLARRTDTQYF
j_gene: TRBJ2-5; v_gene: TRBV19; len: 12; CDR3aa: CASSINGETQYF
j_gene: TRBJ2-7; v_gene: TRBV7-6; len: 18; CDR3aa: CASSLWNADKFVAYEQYF
j_gene: TRBJ1-1; v_gene: TRBV28; len: 11; CDR3aa: CASSLGLEAFF
j_gene: TRBJ2-5; v_gene: TRBV7-9; len: 16; CDR3aa: CASSSPTSGRRETQYF
j_gene: TRBJ2-7; v_gene: TRBV4-1; len: 15; CDR3aa: CASSTTGTGIYEQYF
j_gene: TRBJ1-1; v_gene: TRBV19; len: 16; CDR3aa: CASSFRRRGRYTEAFF
j_gene: TRBJ1-1; v_gene: TRBV27; len: 14; CDR3aa: CASRGWEGNTEAFF
j_gene: TRBJ1-2; v_gene: TRBV4-1; len: 16; CDR3aa: CASSQDILLPRYGYTF
j_gene: TRBJ2-7; v_gene: TRBV6-5; len: 13; CDR3aa: CASRGQGVGEQYF
j_gene: TRBJ1-4; v_gene: TRBV7-6; len: 15; CDR3aa: CASSSTGGTNEKLFF